Below, 10 T cell receptor beta chains from the same sample are listed, as sequenced in a study of CD8 T cells in Susac syndrome. With random hexamers, reverse transcription was performed on about 0.5 to 1 ug of RNA. A single record per CDR3 protein comes from TCRdb applying MiXCR to the immunoSEQ multiplex PCR reads. Of about 120,000 distinct CDR3 sequences in the sample, around 94% are singletons; the top ten hold 0.095% to 0.1%. The specimen sequenced was CD4+ T cells from PBMCs. These receptors all stem from a human donor in good health.

The rearrangement uses TRBV20-1 and TRBJ2-5, with D perhaps given as TRBD1 or TRBD2 (5 bases each). This CDR3 contains 16 residues. CDR1 and CDR2 from the germline V gene are DFQATT and SNEGSKA (reference sequence). With 6 bases removed from V and 1 base from J, the gap between germline ends came to 21 bases. This CDR3 reads CSAPEMRAGRQETQYF. Written as DNA, the CDR3 is TGCAGTGCCCCGGAGATGAGGGCAGGGCGCCAAGAGACCCAGTACTTC.

The chain recombines TRBV19 with TRBJ1-1, with D perhaps matching TRBD1 (5 bases). The CDR3 runs to 12 residues. Germline V lookup: CDR1 LNHDA, CDR2 SQIVND (reference sequence). The germline V and J ends were trimmed by 5 bases and 5 bases, with 9 bases remaining between them. CDR3: CASSAEGTEAFF. The CDR3 DNA is TGTGCCAGTAGTGCCGAGGGGACTGAAGCTTTCTTT.

V is TRBV7-2 and J is TRBJ2-2, with 7 nucleotides matching TRBD2. Germline CDR1 reads SGHTA; CDR2 reads FQGNSA. This CDR3 contains 16 residues. V was pared by 1 base and J by 1 base, with 3 bases of the junction left unmatched. As DNA, the CDR3 is TGTGCCAGCAGCTTAGGGCTAGCGGTGAACACCGGGGAGCTGTTTTTT. Translation gives CASSLGLAVNTGELFF. The variable domain in full, with the rest retrieved from reference TRBV7-2 and TRBJ2-2, is GAGVSQSPSNKVTEKGKDVELRCDPISGHTALYWYRQSLGQGLEFLIYFQGNSAPDKSGLPSDRFSAERTGGSVSTLTIQRTQQEDSAVYLCASSLGLAVNTGELFFGEGSRLTVL.

The gene calls are TRBV27 and TRBJ2-1, with D perhaps TRBD1 or TRBD2 (5 bases each). The CDR3 spans 17 residues. Germline values: CDR1 MNHEY, CDR2 SMNVEV (reference sequence). Trimming left V 0 bases short and J 7 bases short, with 19 bases between. CDR3 loop: CASSLSWQGPSWNEQFF. In DNA form, the CDR3 reads TGTGCCAGCAGTTTATCGTGGCAGGGACCATCTTGGAATGAGCAGTTCTTC.

This chain links TRBV4-1 with TRBJ1-2; tentatively, D is TRBD1 (6 bases). The germline V gene has CDR1 MGHRA and CDR2 YSYEKL. The CDR3 runs to 15 residues. The V end was cut by 1 base, the J end by 8 bases, with 17 bases between. CDR3 bases: TGCGCCAGCAGCCAAGCTCGACAGGCCGAGCAAGGCTACACCTTC. Translated, it gives CASSQARQAEQGYTF.

The chain joins TRBV28 to TRBJ1-5, with D maybe TRBD1 (6 bases). The germline V gene encodes CDR1 MDHEN and CDR2 SYDVKM. Trimming removed 2 bases at V and 0 bases at J, with 11 bases between. The CDR3 runs to 16 residues. The CDR3 loop reads CASSLVTGNSNQPQHF. In DNA, the CDR3 is TGTGCCAGCAGTTTAGTGACAGGTAATAGCAATCAGCCCCAGCATTTT.

The V call is TRBV15, the J call TRBJ2-4; D is unclear. Trimming pared 0 bases from V and 12 bases from J, leaving 9 bases between. Germline V lookup: CDR1 LNHNV, CDR2 YYDKDF (reference sequence). CDR3 size: 12 residues. CDR3 residues: CATSRDRAAQYF. In nucleotides, the CDR3 is TGTGCCACCAGCAGAGATAGGGCAGCTCAGTACTTC. The variable domain in full, completed from reference TRBV15 and TRBJ2-4, reads DAMVIQNPRYQVTQFGKPVTLSCSQTLNHNVMYWYQQKSSQAPKLLFHYYDKDFNNEADTPDNFQSRRPNTSFCFLDIRSPGLGDTAMYLCATSRDRAAQYFGAGTRLSVL.

This chain joins TRBV6-6 and TRBJ2-7, with D perhaps matching TRBD2 (6 bases). Germline V CDR1 and CDR2: MNHNY, SVGAGI (reference sequence). This CDR3 spans 15 amino acids. With 5 bases removed from V and 2 bases from J, the gap between germline ends came to 16 bases. The CDR3 sequence is CASSLGRGLAYEQYF. CDR3 DNA: TGTGCCAGCAGTCTGGGGCGGGGATTAGCCTACGAGCAGTACTTC.

This clonotype was detected only once. The chain carries TRBV20-1 and TRBJ2-7; 8 bases are shared with TRBD2. Germline loops: CDR1 DFQATT, CDR2 SNEGSKA (reference sequence). V gave up 2 bases and J gave up 4 bases; unmatched junction bases: 4. This CDR3 is 13 amino acids long. The CDR3 DNA is TGCAGTGCTAGAAACCTAGCGGGTTACGAGCAGTACTTC. It translates to CSARNLAGYEQYF.

The chain recombines TRBV7-2 with TRBJ2-6, with TRBD1 matching over 8 bases. This CDR3 is 20 amino acids long. Looked up from germline, CDR1 is SGHTA and CDR2 is FQGNSA. V lost 0 bases and J lost 2; bases outside the gene matches: 12. The DNA of the CDR3 is TGTGCCAGCAGCTTAGCAGGGGTCGGGGCAGGGGGCGCTGGGGCCAACGTCCTGACTTTC. This gives the protein CASSLAGVGAGGAGANVLTF. Full variable domain (rest looked up from reference TRBV7-2 and TRBJ2-6): GAGVSQSPSNKVTEKGKDVELRCDPISGHTALYWYRQSLGQGLEFLIYFQGNSAPDKSGLPSDRFSAERTGGSVSTLTIQRTQQEDSAVYLCASSLAGVGAGGAGANVLTFGAGSRLTVL.